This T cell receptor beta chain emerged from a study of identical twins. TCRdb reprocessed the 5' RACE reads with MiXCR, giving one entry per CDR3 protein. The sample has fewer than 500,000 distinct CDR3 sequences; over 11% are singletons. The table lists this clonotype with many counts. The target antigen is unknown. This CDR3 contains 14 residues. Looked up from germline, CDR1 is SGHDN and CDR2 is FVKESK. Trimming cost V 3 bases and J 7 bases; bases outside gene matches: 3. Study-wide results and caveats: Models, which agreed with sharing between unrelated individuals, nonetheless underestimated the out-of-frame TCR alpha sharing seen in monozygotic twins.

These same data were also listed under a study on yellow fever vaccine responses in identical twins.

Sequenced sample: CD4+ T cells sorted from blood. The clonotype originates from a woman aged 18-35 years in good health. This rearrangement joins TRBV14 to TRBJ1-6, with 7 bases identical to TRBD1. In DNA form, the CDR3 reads TGTGCCAGCAGCCACCCGACAGGGAATTCACCCCTCCACTTT. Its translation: CASSHPTGNSPLHF.